This entry lists 20 T cell receptor beta chains sequenced from one sample in a study of T-cell reconstitution after alpha-beta-depleted transplantation in children (dated by TCRdb to about 2016). The treatment or condition label on this specimen signifies: allogeneic hematopoietic cell transplantation with graft depleted of TCRalphabeta T cells and CD19 B cells. The library relied on PCR. TCRdb records Illumina HiSeq 2500 as the sequencer. TCR libraries were prepared with molecular barcoding, using unique molecular identifiers to normalize TCRbeta repertoire quantification. TCRdb cleaned the public reads at Q25 with fastp, built clones with MiXCR and kept in-frame beta chains. All rows with the same CDR3 protein become a single entry with the most common DNA and genes. The sample includes fewer than 700,000 distinct CDR3 sequences, with approximately 12% observed a single time. About 2% of the sample goes to the ten largest clones.

The source material was PBMCs, mostly from graft donor cells, sampled 360 days after TCRalphabeta/CD19-depleted stem cell transplant. The source is a male patient under 18 who had a stem cell transplant for acute myeloid leukemia, so the T cells may come from the graft donor.

In its sample, this clonotype was seen many times. The chain combines TRBV7-2 with TRBJ2-1; 9 nucleotides align to TRBD2. The CDR3 has 15 amino acids. Germline CDR1 and CDR2: SGHTA and FQGNSA. J was trimmed by 7 bases and V by 1 base; bases with no gene match: 5. CDR3 sequence: CASSLEAGGRNEQFF. The CDR3 nucleotides read TGTGCCAGCAGCTTAGAGGCGGGAGGGAGGAATGAGCAGTTCTTC.

CDR3 loop: CASSPAAGISYEQYF. CDR3 sequence (DNA): TGTGCCAGCAGCCCCGCGGCCGGGATCTCCTACGAGCAGTACTTC. The chain combines TRBV7-2 with TRBJ2-7; weak D call: TRBD2 (5 bases). The CDR3 extends over 15 amino acids. Germline loops: CDR1 SGHTA, CDR2 FQGNSA. V was cut by 5 bases and J by 0 bases, with 14 bases left in between.

This clonotype was counted a few times. The chain recombines TRBV5-1 with TRBJ1-1; 8 bases agree with TRBD1. The CDR3 consists of 15 residues. Germline V gene lookup returns CDR1 SGHRS and CDR2 YFSETQ. The junction had 6 bases not matched to a gene; V was cut back by 2 bases and J by 3 bases. CDR3 in amino acids: CASSLQDRDDTEAFF. For the CDR3, the DNA is TGCGCCAGCAGCTTACAGGACAGGGATGACACTGAAGCTTTCTTT.

This clonotype came up a few times. This sequence joins TRBV2 and TRBJ2-1; 10 bases fit TRBD2. The V segment lost 8 bases and the J segment 6 bases; nucleotides outside the gene matches: 10. The CDR3 covers 15 residues. Germline CDR1 reads SNHLY; CDR2 reads FYNNEI. CDR3 residues: CASLTSGTVLNEQFF. The CDR3, as DNA: TGTGCCAGCTTAACTAGCGGGACTGTCCTCAATGAGCAGTTCTTC.

The rearrangement links TRBV3-1 to TRBJ2-3; D call uncertain. The CDR3 covers 16 residues. Germline CDR1 reads LGHDT; CDR2 reads YNNKEL (reference sequence). Trimming stripped 1 base from V and 0 bases from J, with 11 bases between. The CDR3 bases are TGTGCCAGCAGCCAAGTCCTGGCAATGAGCACAGATACGCAGTATTTT. This codes for CASSQVLAMSTDTQYF.

This rearrangement joins TRBV6-6 to TRBJ2-7; D is undetermined. Looked up from germline, CDR1 is MNHNY and CDR2 is SVGAGI (reference sequence). This CDR3 contains 12 residues. The ends were cut back, 2 bases at V and 3 bases at J, with 5 bases in the middle. CDR3 coding DNA: TGTGCCAGCAGTTACCCGAACTACGAGCAGTACTTC. Translated, it gives CASSYPNYEQYF.

Ten or more counts support this clonotype. This chain joins TRBV12-3 or TRBV12-4 and TRBJ2-3, with 13 bases aligning to TRBD2. The J segment lost 4 bases and the V segment lost 6 bases, leaving 4 bases of the junction unmatched. This CDR3 has 15 residues. DNA for the CDR3: TGTGCCAGCAGACTACTAGCGGGGGGGCCAGATACGCAGTATTTT. Its translation: CASRLLAGGPDTQYF.

This clonotype showed up just a few times. The V call is TRBV12-3 or TRBV12-4, the J call TRBJ2-7, with 14 bases aligning to TRBD2. The CDR3 covers 18 residues. Unmatched junction bases numbered 8, after V lost 3 bases and J lost 1 base. CDR3 sequence: CASSFARLAGGGSYEQYF. CDR3 bases: TGTGCCAGCAGTTTCGCGAGACTAGCGGGAGGGGGTTCCTACGAGCAGTACTTC.

The rearrangement joins TRBV5-1 to TRBJ2-1, with a weak D call TRBD2 (6 bases). Germline assignment: CDR1 SGHRS and CDR2 YFSETQ. V lost 4 bases to trimming and J lost 5 bases, with 13 bases between them. The CDR3 has 14 amino acids. The DNA of the CDR3 is TGCGCCAGCAGCAAGGGACTCGATGACAATGAGCAGTTCTTC. Amino acid sequence: CASSKGLDDNEQFF. The full variable domain, with the rest looked up from reference TRBV5-1 and TRBJ2-1, is KAGVTQTPRYLIKTRGQQVTLSCSPISGHRSVSWYQQTPGQGLQFLFEYFSETQRNKGNFPGRFSGRQFSNSRSEMNVSTLELGDSALYLCASSKGLDDNEQFFGPGTRLTVL.

The V call is TRBV20-1, the J call TRBJ1-1, with D unclear. The V gene's germline CDR1 is DFQATT and CDR2 SNEGSKA (reference sequence). The CDR3 loop spans 14 amino acids. V dropped 0 bases and J dropped 4 bases, with 12 bases sitting between them. CDR3 sequence (DNA): TGCAGTGCTAGAGATGGCCAGTCGGGCACTGAAGCTTTCTTT. Amino acid sequence: CSARDGQSGTEAFF.

This clonotype was recorded at least ten times. This rearrangement joins TRBV29-1 to TRBJ2-1; 7 bases align to TRBD2. Germline values: CDR1 SQVTM, CDR2 ANQGSEA. V lost 8 bases, J lost 5 bases, and 6 bases stayed unmatched. This CDR3 has 12 amino acids. CDR3 coding DNA: TGCAGCCGATCTAGCGGTAACAATGAGCAGTTCTTC. This codes for CSRSSGNNEQFF.

The chain uses TRBV6-5 and TRBJ1-6, with D tentatively TRBD1 (5 bases). V was pared by 2 bases and J by 0 bases, with 11 bases between. CDR1 is MNHEY and CDR2 is SVGAGI in the germline V gene. The CDR3 is 17 residues long. CDR3 protein: CASSYSRASSYNSPLHF. DNA of the CDR3: TGTGCCAGCAGTTACAGCAGGGCAAGCTCCTATAATTCACCCCTCCACTTT.

Only a few counts were recorded for this clonotype. The J gene is TRBJ1-3, the V gene TRBV4-3; D is unresolved. The CDR3 spans 15 residues. Trimming removed 0 bases from V and 0 bases from J, with 6 bases in between. From germline, CDR1 is LGHNA and CDR2 YSLEER. The CDR3 here is CASSQEGGSGNTIYF. CDR3 nucleotides: TGCGCCAGCAGCCAAGAGGGTGGCTCTGGAAACACCATATATTTT.

Many counts were recorded for this clonotype. The chain employs TRBV29-1 and TRBJ2-1; possible D gene TRBD2, 7 bases. V was trimmed by 7 bases and J by 3 bases, leaving 19 bases between them. The CDR3 is made up of 15 amino acids. Germline V CDR1 and CDR2: SQVTM, ANQGSEA. CDR3 coding DNA: TGCAGCGCGCCATTGGGGGGGGCACTCTACAATGAGCAGTTCTTC. This codes for CSAPLGGALYNEQFF.

The rearrangement joins TRBV7-6 to TRBJ2-7; 9 bases line up with TRBD1. Losses at the gene ends were 1 base for V and 3 bases for J; bases not matched to a gene: 4. The CDR3 is 15 amino acids. Germline values: CDR1 SGHVS, CDR2 FNYEAQ. CDR3 protein: CASSLEPGQGYEQYF. CDR3 DNA: TGTGCCAGCAGCTTAGAACCGGGACAGGGCTACGAGCAGTACTTC.

This clonotype appeared a few times. V usage is TRBV5-1 and J usage is TRBJ2-7; no reliable D call. This CDR3 comprises 16 residues. The germline gives CDR1 SGHRS, CDR2 YFSETQ. The V end was cut by 7 bases, the J end by 6 bases, with 26 bases between. The CDR3: CASSPVVGLVVSEQYF. CDR3 DNA: TGCGCCAGCTCTCCGGTAGTCGGTCTAGTTGTAAGCGAGCAGTACTTC.

This clonotype has a count of ten or more. V usage is TRBV12-3 or TRBV12-4 and J usage is TRBJ2-2; D remains unclear. CDR3 length equals 11 residues. Deletions cut 3 bases from V and 7 bases from J, with 3 bases between. This chain's CDR3 is CASSFIGELFF. DNA for the CDR3: TGTGCCAGCAGTTTTATCGGGGAGCTGTTTTTT.

This clonotype was seen repeatedly, ten times or more. The V and J genes are TRBV28 and TRBJ2-7; D may correspond to TRBD1 or TRBD2 (5 bases each). The ends were cut back, 10 bases at V and 7 bases at J, with 26 bases in the middle. Germline CDR1 and CDR2: MDHEN and SYDVKM. This CDR3 contains 15 residues. The CDR3 loop is CATLPRGSPLREQYF. DNA of the CDR3: TGTGCCACCCTCCCTCGGGGCTCACCCCTGCGGGAGCAGTACTTC.

This clonotype was detected ten times or more. This chain uses TRBV20-1 with TRBJ2-7; possibly TRBD1 for D (6 bases). This CDR3 has 11 residues. Trimming pared 7 bases from V and 4 bases from J, leaving 11 bases between. Germline CDR1 DFQATT, CDR2 SNEGSKA (reference sequence). The CDR3 protein is CSGGGLYEQYF. In DNA, the CDR3 is TGCAGTGGTGGGGGCTTATACGAGCAGTACTTC.

This clonotype was observed once. The chain carries TRBV5-4 and TRBJ2-5; possibly TRBD2 for D (6 bases). CDR3 length: 14 residues. The germline V gene encodes CDR1 SGHNT and CDR2 YYREEE (reference sequence). The V end was cut by 0 bases, the J end by 5 bases, with 11 bases between. CDR3 amino acids: CASSLAGVWETQYF. Written as DNA, the CDR3 is TGTGCCAGCAGCTTGGCGGGAGTATGGGAGACCCAGTACTTC. Based on the CDR3 plus reference TRBV5-4 and TRBJ2-5, the full variable domain is ETGVTQSPTHLIKTRGQQVTLRCSSQSGHNTVSWYQQALGQGPQFIFQYYREEENGRGNFPPRFSGLQFPNYSSELNVNALELDDSALYLCASSLAGVWETQYFGPGTRLLVL.